The 23 T cell receptor beta chains below all came from one sample that was sequenced in a study of T cell clonality in common variable immunodeficiency. Findings and caveats of the study: Common variable immunodeficiency TCR beta sequences reportedly had fewer deletions and N-nucleotide insertions.

Measured with immunoSEQ multiplex PCR; TCRdb has only the in-frame clones, and not every one. The sample includes fewer than 40,000 clones, none of them occurring once. The antigens of these receptors remain unknown. Sequences were obtained from peripheral blood mononuclear cells. The receptors derive from a human donor with common variable immunodeficiency.

Comments on this clone: The read ends 3 residues early relative to the CDR3; the germline J gene fills the gap. The gene calls are TRBV29-1 and TRBJ2-1; D uncertain. Trimming left V 7 bases short and J 3 bases short, with 19 bases between. Germline V lookup: CDR1 SQVTM, CDR2 ANQGSEA. This CDR3 contains 15 residues. CDR3 region: CSALLSFVSYNEQFF. CDR3 DNA, as far as it was read: TGCAGCGCACTACTCTCATTCGTTAGCTACAATGAG.

About this clone itself: Read data end 3 residues before the CDR3 end; the end is taken from the germline J gene. The V and J genes are TRBV7-9 and TRBJ2-7; the match to TRBD1 covers 8 bases. Germline V CDR1 and CDR2: SEHNR, FQNEAQ (reference sequence). V lost 5 bases and J lost 0; bases outside the gene matches: 3. There are 14 residues in the CDR3. The CDR3 sequence is CASSRTGSSYEQYF. Incomplete CDR3 DNA: TGTGCCAGCAGCCGGACAGGGAGCTCCTACGAG.

There are a few counts of this clone. Read sequence stops 3 residues before the CDR3 end, and the germline J gene provides the missing end. The V call is TRBV7-6, the J call TRBJ2-1; possibly TRBD1 for D (6 bases). This CDR3 spans 14 amino acids. Trimming removed 1 base at V and 7 bases at J, with 11 bases between. CDR1 and CDR2 (germline): SGHVS, FNYEAQ. CDR3 loop: CASSLDREYNEQFF. The part of the CDR3 DNA that was read is TGTGCCAGCAGCTTAGACAGGGAGTATAATGAG.

This clone came up many times. The read stops 3 residues short of the end of the CDR3; the missing end is completed from the germline J gene. The chain couples TRBV30 to TRBJ2-4; a possible D gene is TRBD2 (6 bases). The germline V gene has CDR1 GTSNPN and CDR2 SVGIG (reference sequence). Trimming pared 2 bases from V and 8 bases from J, leaving 10 bases between. The CDR3 loop spans 12 amino acids. The CDR3 reads CAWSLRGDIQYF. Partial CDR3 DNA: TGTGCCTGGAGTCTACGCGGGGACATT. The full variable domain, with the rest looked up from reference TRBV30 and TRBJ2-4, is SQTIHQWPATLVQPVGSPLSLECTVEGTSNPNLYWYRQAAGRGLQLLFYSVGIGQISSEVPQNLSASRPQDRQFILSSKKLLLSDSGFYLCAWSLRGDIQYFGAGTRLSVL.

This clone was detected only a few times. The read terminates 3 residues ahead of where the CDR3 ends, so the germline J gene completes it. This chain links TRBV2 with TRBJ2-3, with TRBD2 matching 7 bases. This CDR3 region has 14 residues. The V segment lost 3 bases and the J segment 5 bases; nucleotides outside the gene matches: 5. Germline-derived CDR1 and CDR2 are SNHLY and FYNNEI. The covered CDR3 bases are TGTGCCAGCAGTGAGGGGGGGATTATAGATACG. It yields the protein CASSEGGIIDT. The complete CDR3 reads CASSEGGIIDTQYF.

This clone was observed a few times. The read is 3 residues too short to cover the CDR3 end, so that end is filled in from the germline J gene. The chain recombines TRBV7-3 with TRBJ2-1; D gene uncertain. CDR3 length equals 13 residues. Looked up from germline, CDR1 is SGHTA and CDR2 is FQGTGA. V shed 5 bases and J shed 5 bases, with 10 bases lying between them. The CDR3 here is CASSPQLNNEQFF. Incomplete CDR3 DNA: TGTGCCAGCAGCCCTCAGTTAAACAATGAG.

Worth noting for this clone: The read stops 3 residues short of the end of the CDR3; the missing end is completed from the germline J gene. The chain is built from TRBV30 and TRBJ1-2, with D unresolved. The CDR3 has 13 residues. The germline V and J ends were trimmed by 1 base and 4 bases, with 10 bases remaining between them. Per germline, CDR1 GTSNPN and CDR2 SVGIG (reference sequence). Incomplete CDR3 DNA: TGTGCCTGGAGTGAAGGGTCCTCCTATGGC. Amino acids: CAWSEGSSYG. The entire CDR3 reads CAWSEGSSYGYTF.

This clone has at least ten counts. Coverage ceases 3 residues before the CDR3 finishes, and the germline J gene fills in the end. The chain uses TRBV14 and TRBJ2-3; D is unresolved. The V end was cut by 1 base, the J end by 2 bases, with 7 bases between. There are 14 residues in the CDR3. Germline CDR1 is SGHDN and CDR2 is FVKESK. The sequenced CDR3 bases are TGTGCCAGCAGCCAAGTTCTTTTCACAGATACG. This translates into CASSQVLFTDT. The entire CDR3 is CASSQVLFTDTQYF.

This clone was picked up a small number of times. The CDR3 goes on 3 residues after the read ends, and that part is filled in from the germline J gene. This chain uses TRBV14 with TRBJ2-5; no reliable D call. This CDR3 region has 18 residues. Trimming took off 0 bases at V and 2 bases at J, with 19 bases between the two ends. Looked up from germline, CDR1 is SGHDN and CDR2 is FVKESK. The CDR3 bases that were read are TGTGCCAGCAGCCAAGATCTCCCGGGTCCTTACCTACAAGAGACC. Protein product: CASSQDLPGPYLQET. The full CDR3 sequence reads CASSQDLPGPYLQETQYF.

This clone has more than one count but fewer than ten. The CDR3 is cut off 3 residues early in the read; its end comes from the germline J gene. The chain joins TRBV18 to TRBJ2-1; 8 bases match TRBD2. CDR1 and CDR2 from the germline V gene are KGHSH and LQKENI. The length of the CDR3 is 16 residues. Unmatched junction bases numbered 5, after V lost 4 bases and J lost 0 bases. CDR3 DNA, as far as it was read: TGTGCCAGCTCACGTACTAGCGGAAGCTCCTACAATGAG. This sequence encodes CASSRTSGSSYNE. The full-length CDR3 reads as CASSRTSGSSYNEQFF.

In this sample, this clone is medium-sized. The CDR3 bases that were read are TGCGCCAGCAGCCCCGGGACAGGGTCCTATAATTCACCC. This sequence encodes CASSPGTGSYNSP. The CDR3 in full is CASSPGTGSYNSPLHF. The chain couples TRBV4-1 to TRBJ1-6; 9 bases map to TRBD1. The read gets to within 3 residues of the CDR3 end, and the germline J gene fills in the rest. Germline CDR1 reads MGHRA; CDR2 reads YSYEKL. V shed 4 bases and J 1 base; nucleotides not matched to a gene: 2. CDR3 length: 16 amino acids.

With respect to this clone: The read falls 3 residues short of the CDR3 end, and the missing part is taken from the germline J gene. The V call is TRBV30, the J call TRBJ1-6; tentative D call: TRBD1 (5 bases). In germline, CDR1 is GTSNPN, CDR2 SVGIG (reference sequence). Trimming cost V 3 bases and J 8 bases, with 23 bases left between them. This CDR3 has 17 residues. The covered CDR3 bases are TGTGCCTGGAGAGATGAGTCGAGGGGAGGGGCGCATTCACCC. As protein: CAWRDESRGGAHSP. The full CDR3 protein is CAWRDESRGGAHSPLHF.

This clone has just a few counts. The observed sequence ends 3 residues before the CDR3 terminus, with the missing tail filled in from the germline J gene. The chain couples TRBV30 to TRBJ1-5; unclear D gene. V shed 0 bases and J shed 5 bases, with 8 bases lying between them. Germline values: CDR1 GTSNPN, CDR2 SVGIG (reference sequence). CDR3 length: 13 residues. The DNA read from the CDR3 is TGTGCCTGGAGTGTAGCCTTAGATCAGCCC. Protein sequence: CAWSVALDQP. The CDR3 reads in full as CAWSVALDQPQHF.

Points on this clone: The read terminates 3 residues before the CDR3 end, so the remaining end is supplied by the germline J gene. The chain is built from TRBV19 and TRBJ2-3, with 8 bases lining up with TRBD2. This CDR3 contains 16 residues. The germline CDR1 and CDR2 sequences are LNHDA and SQIVND (reference sequence). J was trimmed by 6 bases and V by 7 bases; bases with no gene match: 15. The CDR3 is CASNFWITGGRDTQYF. CDR3 DNA (partial): TGTGCCAGTAATTTTTGGATTACGGGGGGGCGGGATACG.

This chain's CDR3 is CASSEARGLIYGYTF. The DNA read from the CDR3 is TGTGCCAGCAGTGAAGCGCGGGGACTCATCTATGGC. This chain connects TRBV6-1 to TRBJ1-2, with D possibly matching TRBD1 (5 bases). The observed sequence ends 3 residues before the CDR3 terminus, with the missing tail filled in from the germline J gene. Between the trimmed V and J ends, which lost 0 bases and 4 bases, there was a span of 12 bases. CDR3 length equals 15 residues. CDR1 is MNHNS, CDR2 SASEGT, per germline.

By share of the sample, this clone is medium-sized (0.01 to 0.1%). Coverage ceases 3 residues before the CDR3 finishes, and the germline J gene fills in the end. The V and J genes are TRBV5-1 and TRBJ1-2; D gene ambiguous. Between the trimmed V and J ends, which lost 0 bases and 6 bases, there was a span of 15 bases. Looked up from germline, CDR1 is SGHRS and CDR2 is YFSETQ. This CDR3 spans 15 amino acids. CDR3 sequence: CASSLDFPLADGYTF. Partial CDR3 DNA: TGCGCCAGCAGCTTGGACTTCCCACTGGCGGATGGC.

Worth noting for this clone: The CDR3 end falls 3 residues outside the read, so it is completed with the germline J gene. This chain links TRBV19 with TRBJ2-7; D is unclear. This CDR3 has 13 residues. In germline, CDR1 is LNHDA, CDR2 SQIVND (reference sequence). V shed 3 bases and J shed 0 bases, with 6 bases lying between them. The part of the CDR3 DNA that was read is TGTGCCAGTAGTATCCTCCCCTCCTACGAG. Translation: CASSILPSYE. The CDR3 reads in full as CASSILPSYEQYF.

This clone occurred many times. With the read ending 3 residues before the CDR3 end, the germline J gene is used to fill in that end. The chain employs TRBV7-2 and TRBJ1-4; 10 bases align to TRBD1. The germline gives CDR1 SGHTA, CDR2 FQGNSA. The CDR3 runs to 14 residues. J gave up 5 bases and V 6 bases, and 3 bases lay outside the gene matches. The CDR3 reads CASSRDRGNEKLFF. The CDR3 DNA, read in part, is TGTGCCAGCAGTAGGGACAGGGGAAATGAAAAA. Full variable domain (rest looked up from reference TRBV7-2 and TRBJ1-4): GAGVSQSPSNKVTEKGKDVELRCDPISGHTALYWYRQSLGQGLEFLIYFQGNSAPDKSGLPSDRFSAERTGGSVSTLTIQRTQQEDSAVYLCASSRDRGNEKLFFGSGTQLSVL.

The table lists this clone with many counts. The CDR3 end lies 3 residues beyond the end of the read and is filled in from the germline J gene. The chain is built from TRBV20-1 and TRBJ1-2; possible D gene TRBD1, 5 bases. This CDR3 contains 13 residues. The V and J ends lost 5 bases and 1 base respectively, with 11 bases between them. The germline gives CDR1 DFQATT, CDR2 SNEGSKA (reference sequence). Incomplete CDR3 DNA: TGCAGTGCTGCCCCGAGGGGTAACTATGGC. It specifies CSAAPRGNYG. The CDR3, in full, reads CSAAPRGNYGYTF.

This clone was observed a handful of times. The read ends 3 residues shy of where the CDR3 ends; the end is completed using the germline J gene. This rearrangement joins TRBV7-2 to TRBJ1-1; D perhaps matches TRBD1 (6 bases). CDR1 and CDR2 from the germline V gene are SGHTA and FQGNSA. This CDR3 region has 15 residues. Trimming took off 5 bases at V and 2 bases at J, with 15 bases between the two ends. CDR3 bases read: TGTGCCAGCAGCACGCTCAGGGGAGAAAACACTGAA. Protein sequence: CASSTLRGENTE. The full CDR3 protein is CASSTLRGENTEAFF.

This clone was found a few times. Read sequence stops 3 residues before the CDR3 end, and the germline J gene provides the missing end. The rearrangement uses TRBV11-2 and TRBJ2-1, with 7 nucleotides matching TRBD2. V gave up 0 bases and J gave up 7 bases; unmatched junction bases: 3. Germline V CDR1 and CDR2: SGHAT, FQNNGV. The CDR3 spans 14 residues. The CDR3 loop is CASSLETAGNEQFF. Partial CDR3 DNA: TGTGCCAGCAGCTTAGAGACAGCGGGAAATGAG.

Ten or more counts support this clone. The read gets to within 3 residues of the CDR3 end, and the germline J gene fills in the rest. The chain carries TRBV18 and TRBJ2-5; D is ambiguous. There are 13 residues in the CDR3. Germline V lookup: CDR1 KGHSH, CDR2 LQKENI. The V end was cut by 6 bases, the J end by 3 bases, with 11 bases between. CDR3 amino acids: CASSPTSEETQYF. The CDR3 DNA, read in part, is TGTGCCAGCTCGCCGACTTCTGAAGAGACC. Variable domain in full (rest from reference TRBV18 and TRBJ2-5): NAGVMQNPRHLVRRRGQEARLRCSPMKGHSHVYWYRQLPEEGLKFMVYLQKENIIDESGMPKERFSAEFPKEGPSILRIQQVVRGDSAAYFCASSPTSEETQYFGPGTRLLVL.

This clone was detected many times. From the germline J gene comes the end of the CDR3, since the read stops 3 residues before it. The chain combines TRBV29-1 with TRBJ2-1; 7 bases are shared with TRBD1. The CDR3 contains 12 residues. CDR1 and CDR2 from the germline V gene are SQVTM and ANQGSEA. The V segment lost 5 bases and the J segment 6 bases; nucleotides outside the gene matches: 4. CDR3 loop: CSVSTGSNEQFF. The covered CDR3 bases are TGCAGCGTTTCGACAGGGAGCAATGAG.